Each of the 32 T cell receptor beta chains below was sequenced from the same sample in a study of neurological immune-mediated disorders. TCRdb re-derived calls from the 5' RACE reads in MiXCR, one entry per CDR3 protein. In the table there are approximately 86,000 distinct CDR3 sequences, 2.5% to 3% of which are singletons. Sequencing was performed on PBMCs. These receptors were taken from a young woman with multiple sclerosis.

This clonotype was seen many times. The rearrangement uses TRBV20-1 and TRBJ2-1, with D perhaps TRBD1 or TRBD2 (5 bases each). Germline loops: CDR1 DFQATT, CDR2 SNEGSKA (reference sequence). The V end was cut by 3 bases, the J end by 5 bases, with 8 bases between. The CDR3 extends over 12 amino acids. CDR3 in amino acids: CSASGTHNEQFF. The DNA of the CDR3 is TGCAGTGCTAGCGGGACGCACAATGAGCAGTTCTTC.

Ten or more counts support this clonotype. The gene calls are TRBV29-1 and TRBJ1-1, with TRBD1 matching 7 bases. Germline CDR1 and CDR2: SQVTM and ANQGSEA. This CDR3 contains 16 residues. V lost 0 bases and J lost 4; bases outside the gene matches: 11. CDR3: CSVEDIVGGAGTEAFF. The CDR3 nucleotides are TGCAGCGTTGAAGATATAGTAGGGGGCGCAGGCACTGAAGCTTTCTTT.

In this sample, this clonotype turned up many times. This chain joins TRBV24-1 and TRBJ2-2; 9 nucleotides match TRBD1. V lost 3 bases, J lost 1 base, and 11 bases stayed unmatched. This CDR3 has 19 residues. CDR1 and CDR2 (germline): KGHDR, SFDVKD. The CDR3 loop reads CATSDPPDRGFLNTGELFF. CDR3 bases: TGTGCCACCAGTGATCCCCCGGACAGGGGCTTCCTGAACACCGGGGAGCTGTTTTTT.

This clonotype was observed at least ten times. The rearrangement joins TRBV20-1 to TRBJ2-4; no clear D. V was cut by 4 bases and J by 0 bases, with 10 bases left in between. The length of the CDR3 is 14 residues. The germline V gene encodes CDR1 DFQATT and CDR2 SNEGSKA (reference sequence). CDR3 DNA sequence: TGCAGTGCTATGGCACATCTAGCCAAAAACATTCAGTACTTC. Amino acids: CSAMAHLAKNIQYF.

This clonotype occurred many times. The chain links TRBV9 to TRBJ2-5, with a weak D call TRBD2 (5 bases). With 0 bases removed from V and 3 bases from J, the gap between germline ends came to 12 bases. Looked up from germline, CDR1 is SGDLS and CDR2 is YYNGEE. The CDR3 has 15 amino acids. Written as DNA, the CDR3 is TGTGCCAGCAGCGTAGGGAGTAGCGCAAAAGAGACCCAGTACTTC. Encoded protein: CASSVGSSAKETQYF.

Many counts were recorded for this clonotype. This chain connects TRBV7-3 to TRBJ2-2; D is unclear. This CDR3 has 12 amino acids. The V end was cut by 3 bases, the J end by 7 bases, with 6 bases between. Germline V gives CDR1 SGHTA, CDR2 FQGTGA. The CDR3 DNA reads as TGTGCCAGCAGCTTTCAAGGCGGGGAGCTGTTTTTT. Protein sequence: CASSFQGGELFF. Complete variable domain (other parts from reference TRBV7-3 and TRBJ2-2): GAGVSQTPSNKVTEKGKYVELRCDPISGHTALYWYRQSLGQGPEFLIYFQGTGAADDSGLPNDRFFAVRPEGSVSTLKIQRTERGDSAVYLCASSFQGGELFFGEGSRLTVL.

This clonotype was observed many times. The chain combines TRBV10-1 with TRBJ2-2; a possible D gene is TRBD2 (5 bases). Germline V gives CDR1 WNHNN, CDR2 SYGVQD (reference sequence). V was shortened by 5 bases and J by 0 bases, with 10 bases between the two germline ends. The CDR3 is made up of 15 amino acids. CDR3 sequence (DNA): TGCGCCAGCAGTTCCCGGGGAGCGAACACCGGGGAGCTGTTTTTT. Protein: CASSSRGANTGELFF.

The sample holds many counts of this clonotype. The chain joins TRBV14 to TRBJ2-7; perhaps TRBD2 as D (6 bases). CDR1 and CDR2 from the germline V gene are SGHDN and FVKESK. This CDR3 spans 14 amino acids. V lost 5 bases and J 3 bases, leaving 14 bases between the germline ends. CDR3 nucleotides: TGTGCCAGCAGCAGTGCCGGGGGACTCTACGAGCAGTACTTC. This encodes CASSSAGGLYEQYF.

In its sample, this clonotype was seen many times. This sequence joins TRBV7-2 and TRBJ2-7; maybe TRBD2 (6 bases). Deletions cut 9 bases from V and 5 bases from J, with 20 bases between. The CDR3 consists of 14 residues. Per germline, CDR1 SGHTA and CDR2 FQGNSA. This CDR3 reads CASRLGNFGDEQYF. The CDR3 DNA reads as TGTGCCAGTAGACTAGGGAACTTCGGGGACGAGCAGTACTTC. Variable domain in full (rest from reference TRBV7-2 and TRBJ2-7): GAGVSQSPSNKVTEKGKDVELRCDPISGHTALYWYRQSLGQGLEFLIYFQGNSAPDKSGLPSDRFSAERTGGSVSTLTIQRTQQEDSAVYLCASRLGNFGDEQYFGPGTRLTVT.

The sample holds many counts of this clonotype. The chain joins TRBV5-5 to TRBJ1-3; D is uncertain. V lost 4 bases to trimming and J lost 0 bases, with 8 bases between them. The CDR3 has 14 amino acids. CDR1 is SGHKS and CDR2 is YYEKEE in the germline V gene (reference sequence). The CDR3: CASSARTSGNTIYF. The DNA of the CDR3 is TGTGCCAGCAGCGCCCGGACCTCTGGAAACACCATATATTTT.

This clonotype was recorded at least ten times. The J gene is TRBJ1-1, the V gene TRBV7-3; tentative D call: TRBD1 (5 bases). Germline V gene lookup returns CDR1 SGHTA and CDR2 FQGTGA. V shed 8 bases and J shed 0 bases, with 16 bases lying between them. This CDR3 has 15 amino acids. The CDR3 region is CASSPGWGMNTEAFF. The CDR3 bases are TGTGCCAGCTCCCCGGGGTGGGGCATGAACACTGAAGCTTTCTTT.

This clonotype was recorded many times. The chain employs TRBV4-3 and TRBJ2-1, with 8 bases aligning to TRBD2. V dropped 1 base and J dropped 10; count of bases not matched to a gene: 3. The CDR3 sequence is 13 residues long. The V gene's germline CDR1 is LGHNA and CDR2 YSLEER. The CDR3 DNA reads TGCGCCAGCAGCCAAGTCACTAGCGGAGAGCAGTTCTTC. Amino acids: CASSQVTSGEQFF.

This clonotype was seen repeatedly, ten times or more. The CDR3 region has the DNA TGCGCCAGCAGCTTGGAAGGAAACCAAATACGAGAGCAGTACTTC. This codes for CASSLEGNQIREQYF. This chain links TRBV5-1 with TRBJ2-7; D not certain. Per germline, CDR1 SGHRS and CDR2 YFSETQ. The CDR3 consists of 15 residues. With 0 bases removed from V and 7 bases from J, the gap between germline ends came to 17 bases.

This clonotype was recorded at least ten times. The rearrangement links TRBV7-2 to TRBJ2-3; 8 bases align to TRBD2. The CDR3 has 16 amino acids. The trim removed 5 bases at V and 4 bases at J, leaving 11 bases unmatched. Germline assignment: CDR1 SGHTA and CDR2 FQGNSA. The CDR3 protein is CASSTSPGAGADTQYF. In nucleotides, the CDR3 is TGTGCCAGCAGCACCAGCCCGGGAGCGGGGGCAGATACGCAGTATTTT.

At least ten counts were recorded for this clonotype. The chain joins TRBV24-1 to TRBJ2-5; 7 bases are a match to TRBD2. J lost 5 bases, V lost 2 bases, and 10 bases had no gene match. The CDR3 has 16 amino acids. Germline CDR1 reads KGHDR; CDR2 reads SFDVKD. The CDR3 bases are TGTGCCACCAGTGATTGGGGGGGGAAATCCAAGGAGACCCAGTACTTC. This gives the protein CATSDWGGKSKETQYF.

This clonotype was observed many times. The chain recombines TRBV9 with TRBJ2-1; 8 bases map to TRBD2. The J segment lost 9 bases and the V segment lost 0 bases, leaving 8 bases of the junction unmatched. Germline CDR1 is SGDLS and CDR2 is YYNGEE. This CDR3 is built from 15 residues. The CDR3 protein is CASSVVSGSQGEQFF. As DNA, the CDR3 is TGTGCCAGCAGCGTAGTCAGCGGGAGTCAGGGTGAGCAGTTCTTC.

This clonotype was counted many times. This chain uses TRBV29-1 with TRBJ2-7, with D perhaps TRBD2 (5 bases). V was shortened by 4 bases and J by 4 bases, with 14 bases between the two germline ends. CDR1 and CDR2 from the germline V gene are SQVTM and ANQGSEA. The CDR3 contains 13 residues. CDR3: CSVVGGSDYEQYF. The CDR3 DNA is TGCAGCGTTGTCGGAGGCTCGGATTACGAGCAGTACTTC.

This clonotype appeared many times. The V call is TRBV9, the J call TRBJ2-1; D perhaps matches TRBD1 (5 bases). This CDR3 spans 16 amino acids. The V end lost 3 bases, the J end lost 2 bases, and 15 bases lay between the germline ends. CDR1 and CDR2 (germline): SGDLS, YYNGEE. The CDR3 here is CASSASLRGAYNEQFF. For the CDR3, the DNA is TGTGCCAGCAGCGCCTCATTAAGGGGTGCCTACAATGAGCAGTTCTTC. Full variable domain (remainder filled in from reference TRBV9 and TRBJ2-1): DSGVTQTPKHLITATGQRVTLRCSPRSGDLSVYWYQQSLDQGLQFLIQYYNGEERAKGNILERFSAQQFPDLHSELNLSSLELGDSALYFCASSASLRGAYNEQFFGPGTRLTVL.

There are many counts of this clonotype. J is TRBJ2-7 and V is TRBV6-6, with 8 bases that match TRBD1. CDR3 size: 14 residues. From germline, CDR1 is MNHNY and CDR2 SVGAGI (reference sequence). Losses at the gene ends were 7 bases for V and 4 bases for J; bases not matched to a gene: 9. CDR3: CASNAGQGGYEQYF. The CDR3 DNA reads as TGTGCCAGCAACGCAGGACAGGGCGGGTACGAGCAGTACTTC.

This clonotype was recorded many times. J is TRBJ2-3 and V is TRBV27, with TRBD2 matching over 10 bases. Trimming at V came to 5 bases and at J to 2 bases, leaving 19 bases not matched to a gene. CDR3 length: 20 amino acids. CDR1 and CDR2 (germline): MNHEY, SMNVEV (reference sequence). The CDR3 sequence: CASSPGLAPAKPLFTDTQYF. The DNA of the CDR3 is TGTGCCAGCAGTCCGGGACTAGCGCCCGCCAAGCCCCTTTTCACAGATACGCAGTATTTT.

This clonotype was recorded at least ten times. This chain uses TRBV12-3 or TRBV12-4 with TRBJ2-5; D gene ambiguous. V was clipped by 1 base and J by 7 bases, with 7 bases between them. This CDR3 has 12 amino acids. The CDR3: CASSLGGSTQYF. The CDR3 bases are TGTGCCAGCAGTTTAGGCGGATCGACCCAGTACTTC.

This clonotype has just a few counts. Given a much more abundant clone one base away, this may be a read error. This chain uses TRBV6-2 or TRBV6-3 with TRBJ2-5, with D unresolved. This CDR3 has 12 amino acids. The germline gives CDR1 MNHEY, CDR2 SVGEGT. As DNA, the CDR3 is TGTGACAGCAGTTACTCGAGTAACGCCCAGTACTTC. It is translated as CDSSYSSNAQYF.

At least ten counts were recorded for this clonotype. This chain uses TRBV28 with TRBJ1-5; D is perhaps TRBD1 (5 bases). Trimming removed 7 bases from V and 2 bases from J, with 6 bases in between. Per the germline V gene, CDR1 is MDHEN and CDR2 is SYDVKM. The CDR3 is 12 residues long. The CDR3 DNA follows: TGTGCCAGCAAAGGGGGCAATCAGCCCCAGCATTTT. As protein: CASKGGNQPQHF. The whole variable domain, remainder taken from reference TRBV28 and TRBJ1-5, is DVKVTQSSRYLVKRTGEKVFLECVQDMDHENMFWYRQDPGLGLRLIYFSYDVKMKEKGDIPEGYSVSREKKERFSLILESASTNQTSMYLCASKGGNQPQHFGDGTRLSIL.

This clonotype occurred a few times. The chain employs TRBV11-2 and TRBJ1-2, with TRBD1 as a possible D gene (5 bases). Germline CDR1 and CDR2: SGHAT and FQNNGV. V gave up 6 bases and J gave up 6 bases, with 17 bases separating them. The CDR3 runs 14 residues. The CDR3 DNA follows: TGTGCCAGCAGACGTCTGACAGAAAGGGATGGCTACACCTTC. Protein sequence: CASRRLTERDGYTF.

Many counts were recorded for this clonotype. V and J are TRBV15 and TRBJ2-7, with D unclear. Per the germline V gene, CDR1 is LNHNV and CDR2 is YYDKDF (reference sequence). This CDR3 is built from 14 residues. V dropped 0 bases and J dropped 7 bases, with 13 bases sitting between them. CDR3 sequence reads: CATSRDKKAREQYF. As DNA, the CDR3 is TGTGCCACCAGCAGAGATAAGAAGGCACGGGAGCAGTACTTC.

In this sample, this clonotype turned up many times. DNA for the CDR3: TGTGCCAGCAGTTTGTCACAGCAGAATGAGCAGTTCTTC. The encoded protein is CASSLSQQNEQFF. V is TRBV12-3 or TRBV12-4 and J is TRBJ2-1; D is undetermined. CDR3 size: 13 residues. Between the trimmed V and J ends, which lost 3 bases and 7 bases, there was a span of 10 bases.

This clonotype appeared many times. The genes are TRBV20-1 and TRBJ2-7; TRBD2 agrees at 10 bases. Germline V gives CDR1 DFQATT, CDR2 SNEGSKA (reference sequence). This CDR3 comprises 14 residues. The V segment lost 6 bases and the J segment 0 bases; nucleotides outside the gene matches: 5. As DNA, the CDR3 is TGCAGTGCAGAGGGACTAGCGCACTCCTACGAGCAGTACTTC. Amino acid sequence: CSAEGLAHSYEQYF.

This clonotype was detected many times. This chain connects TRBV7-2 to TRBJ2-2; no clear D. The CDR3 runs to 14 residues. V lost 5 bases and J lost 1, with 8 bases in between. Germline V gives CDR1 SGHTA, CDR2 FQGNSA. The CDR3 DNA reads TGTGCCAGCAGCCCCTATTTGAACACCGGGGAGCTGTTTTTT. As protein: CASSPYLNTGELFF.

Ten or more counts support this clonotype. The rearrangement links TRBV20-1 to TRBJ1-5, with 7 bases that match TRBD1. V was pared by 3 bases and J by 5 bases, with 7 bases of the junction left unmatched. The CDR3 contains 14 residues. The germline gives CDR1 DFQATT, CDR2 SNEGSKA (reference sequence). The CDR3 spells CSASEGASHQPQHF. The CDR3 region has the DNA TGCAGTGCTAGTGAGGGGGCGTCGCATCAGCCCCAGCATTTT.

This clonotype was detected ten times or more. V usage is TRBV7-2 and J usage is TRBJ2-3, with 10 bases fitting TRBD2. The germline CDR1 and CDR2 sequences are SGHTA and FQGNSA. This CDR3 is 16 amino acids long. The V gene end was trimmed by 4 bases and the J gene end by 2 bases; junction bases not matched to a gene: 6. The CDR3 loop is CASSSGLAVHTDTQYF. The CDR3, as DNA: TGTGCCAGCAGCTCAGGACTAGCGGTTCACACAGATACGCAGTATTTT.

This clonotype was observed at least ten times. This chain joins TRBV5-5 and TRBJ2-7; D is unresolved. The CDR3 has 12 amino acids. Per germline, CDR1 SGHKS and CDR2 YYEKEE (reference sequence). V dropped 0 bases and J dropped 4 bases, with 5 bases sitting between them. The CDR3 region is CASSLDMYEQYF. In nucleotides, the CDR3 is TGTGCCAGCAGCTTGGATATGTACGAGCAGTACTTC.

This clonotype was seen ten or more times. V is TRBV29-1 and J is TRBJ2-5; tentatively, D is TRBD1 or TRBD2 (5 bases each). The CDR3 spans 11 residues. Germline V gene sequence: CDR1 SQVTM, CDR2 ANQGSEA. Trimming took off 7 bases at V and 3 bases at J, with 9 bases between the two ends. For the CDR3, the DNA is TGCAGCGGGGACGGGGAAGAGACCCAGTACTTC. Translating gives CSGDGEETQYF.